Many counts were recorded for the clone carrying this T cell receptor (beta chain). This sample stems from a study of early T cells in non-severe SARS-CoV-2 infection. The wider study: Unsorted whole blood bulk RNA was sequenced, with unpaired chains.

MiXCR was run by TCRdb on the 5' RACE reads, yielding one entry per CDR3 protein. The sample lists approximately 70,000 distinct CDR3 sequences; less than 15% were seen once. The source is an adult who was a healthcare worker with PCR-confirmed SARS-CoV-2 infection or an uninfected control (not recorded which). The sequenced sample was whole blood.

The CDR3 DNA reads as TGTGCCAGCAGTTCGACAGGGTTTACCACTGAAGCTTTCTTT. Amino acids: CASSSTGFTTEAFF. This chain joins TRBV6-5 and TRBJ1-1; 7 nucleotides agree with TRBD1. The J segment lost 4 bases and the V segment lost 4 bases, leaving 6 bases of the junction unmatched. Germline CDR1 reads MNHEY; CDR2 reads SVGAGI. The CDR3 has 14 residues.